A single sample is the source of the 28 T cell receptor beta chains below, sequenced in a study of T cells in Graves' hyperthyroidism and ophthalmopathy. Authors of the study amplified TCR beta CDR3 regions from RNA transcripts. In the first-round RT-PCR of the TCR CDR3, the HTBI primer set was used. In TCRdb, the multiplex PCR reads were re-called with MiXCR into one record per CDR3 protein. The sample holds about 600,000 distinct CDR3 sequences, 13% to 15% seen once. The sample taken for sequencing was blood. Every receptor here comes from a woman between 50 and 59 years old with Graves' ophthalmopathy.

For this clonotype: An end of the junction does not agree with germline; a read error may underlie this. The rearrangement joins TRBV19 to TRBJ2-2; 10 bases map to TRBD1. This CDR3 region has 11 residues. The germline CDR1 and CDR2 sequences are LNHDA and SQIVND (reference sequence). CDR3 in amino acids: CATMDRGEVLF. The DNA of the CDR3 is TGTGCCACCATGGACAGGGGGGAAGTCCTTTTT.

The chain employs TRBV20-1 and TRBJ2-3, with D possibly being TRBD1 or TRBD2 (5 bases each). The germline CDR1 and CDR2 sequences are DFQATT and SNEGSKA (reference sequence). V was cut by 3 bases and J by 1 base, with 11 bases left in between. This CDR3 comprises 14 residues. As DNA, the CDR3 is TGCAGTGCTAGTGAGGGACGGGGCACAGATACGCAGTATTTT. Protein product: CSASEGRGTDTQYF.

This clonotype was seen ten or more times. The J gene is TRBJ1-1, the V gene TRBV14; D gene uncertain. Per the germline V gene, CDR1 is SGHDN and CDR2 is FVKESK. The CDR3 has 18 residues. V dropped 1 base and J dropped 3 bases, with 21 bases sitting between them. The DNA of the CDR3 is TGTGCCAGCAGCCAAGCGCTCTCTCTTTCGGGATACGACACTGAAGCTTTCTTT. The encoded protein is CASSQALSLSGYDTEAFF. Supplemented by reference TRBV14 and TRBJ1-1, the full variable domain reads EAGVTQFPSHSVIEKGQTVTLRCDPISGHDNLYWYRRVMGKEIKFLLHFVKESKQDESGMPNNRFLAERTGGTYSTLKVQPAELEDSGVYFCASSQALSLSGYDTEAFFGQGTRLTVV.

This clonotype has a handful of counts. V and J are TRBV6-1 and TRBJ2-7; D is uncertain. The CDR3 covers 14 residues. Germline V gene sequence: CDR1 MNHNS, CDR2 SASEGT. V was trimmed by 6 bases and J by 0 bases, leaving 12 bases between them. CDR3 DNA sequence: TGTGCCAGCAGATCGGACGTTAGCTCCTACGAGCAGTACTTC. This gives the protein CASRSDVSSYEQYF.

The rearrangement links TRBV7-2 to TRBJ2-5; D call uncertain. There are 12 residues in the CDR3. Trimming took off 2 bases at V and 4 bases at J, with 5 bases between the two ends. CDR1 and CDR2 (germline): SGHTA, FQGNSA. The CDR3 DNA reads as TGTGCCAGCAGCTTAACCGCAGAGACCCAGTACTTC. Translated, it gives CASSLTAETQYF.

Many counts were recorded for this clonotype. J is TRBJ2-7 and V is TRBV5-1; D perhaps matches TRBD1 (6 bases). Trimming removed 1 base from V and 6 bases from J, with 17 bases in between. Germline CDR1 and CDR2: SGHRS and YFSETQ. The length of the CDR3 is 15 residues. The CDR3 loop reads CASSLKSGDMGEQYF. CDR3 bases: TGCGCCAGCAGCTTGAAATCAGGGGATATGGGCGAGCAGTACTTC.

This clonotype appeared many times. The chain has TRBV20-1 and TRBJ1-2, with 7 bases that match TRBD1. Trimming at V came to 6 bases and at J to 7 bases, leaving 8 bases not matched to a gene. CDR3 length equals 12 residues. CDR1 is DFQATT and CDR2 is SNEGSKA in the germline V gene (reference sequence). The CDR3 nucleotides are TGCAGTGCAAGACAGGGCAACCTTGGCTACACCTTC. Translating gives CSARQGNLGYTF.

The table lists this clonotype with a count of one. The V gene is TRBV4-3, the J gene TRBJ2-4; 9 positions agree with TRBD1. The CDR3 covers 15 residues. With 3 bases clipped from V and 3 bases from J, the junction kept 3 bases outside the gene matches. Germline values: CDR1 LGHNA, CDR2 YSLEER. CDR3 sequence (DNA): TGCGCCAGCAGCCAGGGGACAGGGTTCAAAAACATTCAGTACTTC. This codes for CASSQGTGFKNIQYF.

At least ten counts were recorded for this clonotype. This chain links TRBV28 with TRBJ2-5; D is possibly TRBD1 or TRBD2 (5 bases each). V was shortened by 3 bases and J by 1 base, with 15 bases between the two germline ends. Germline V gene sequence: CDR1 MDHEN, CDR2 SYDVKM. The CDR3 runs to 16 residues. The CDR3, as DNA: TGTGCCAGCAGTTTTAATCTAGAGGGGACCCAAGAGACCCAGTACTTC. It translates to CASSFNLEGTQETQYF.

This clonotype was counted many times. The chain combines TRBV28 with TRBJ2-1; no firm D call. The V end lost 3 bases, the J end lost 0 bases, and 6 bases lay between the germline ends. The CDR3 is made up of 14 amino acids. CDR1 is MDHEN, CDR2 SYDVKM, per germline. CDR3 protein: CASSFESSYNEQFF. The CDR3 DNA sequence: TGTGCCAGCAGTTTCGAAAGCTCCTACAATGAGCAGTTCTTC. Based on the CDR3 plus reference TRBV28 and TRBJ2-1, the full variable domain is DVKVTQSSRYLVKRTGEKVFLECVQDMDHENMFWYRQDPGLGLRLIYFSYDVKMKEKGDIPEGYSVSREKKERFSLILESASTNQTSMYLCASSFESSYNEQFFGPGTRLTVL.

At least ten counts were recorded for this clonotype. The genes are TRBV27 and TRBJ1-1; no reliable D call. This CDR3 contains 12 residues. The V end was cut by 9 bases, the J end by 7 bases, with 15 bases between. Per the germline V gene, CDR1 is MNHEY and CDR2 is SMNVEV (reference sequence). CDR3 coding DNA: TGTGCCAGTAGAGACCCACTGCTTGAAGCTTTCTTT. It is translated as CASRDPLLEAFF.

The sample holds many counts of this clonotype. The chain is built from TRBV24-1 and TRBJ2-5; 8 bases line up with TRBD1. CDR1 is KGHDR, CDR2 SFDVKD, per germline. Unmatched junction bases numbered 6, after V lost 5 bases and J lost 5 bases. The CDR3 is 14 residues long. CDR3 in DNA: TGTGCCACCAGTGCAGCAGGGGGCCGGGAGACCCAGTACTTC. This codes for CATSAAGGRETQYF.

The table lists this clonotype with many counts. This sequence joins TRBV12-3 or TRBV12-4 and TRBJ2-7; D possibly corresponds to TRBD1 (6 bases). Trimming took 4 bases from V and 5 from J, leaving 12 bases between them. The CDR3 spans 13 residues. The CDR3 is CASSSRTANEQYF. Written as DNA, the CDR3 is TGTGCCAGCAGTTCGAGGACAGCCAACGAGCAGTACTTC.

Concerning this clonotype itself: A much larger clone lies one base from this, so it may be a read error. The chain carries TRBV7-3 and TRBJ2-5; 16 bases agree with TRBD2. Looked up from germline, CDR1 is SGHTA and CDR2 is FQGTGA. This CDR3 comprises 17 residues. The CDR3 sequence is CASSPGLAGGVQETQHF. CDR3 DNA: TGTGCCAGCAGCCCGGGACTAGCGGGAGGGGTCCAAGAGACCCAGCACTTC.

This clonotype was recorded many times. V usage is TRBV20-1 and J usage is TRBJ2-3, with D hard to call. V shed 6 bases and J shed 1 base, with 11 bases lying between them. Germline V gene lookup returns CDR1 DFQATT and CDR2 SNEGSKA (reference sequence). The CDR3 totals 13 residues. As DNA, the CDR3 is TGCAGTGCGCCCCGTTCGCGCACAGATACGCAGTATTTT. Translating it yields CSAPRSRTDTQYF.

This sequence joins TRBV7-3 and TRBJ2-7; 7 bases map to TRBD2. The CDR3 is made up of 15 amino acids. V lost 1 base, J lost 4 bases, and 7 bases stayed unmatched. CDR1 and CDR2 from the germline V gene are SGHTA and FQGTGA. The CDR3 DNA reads TGTGCCAGCAGCTTAAGAAGGCGGGAGCCGTACGAGCAGTACTTC. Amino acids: CASSLRRREPYEQYF.

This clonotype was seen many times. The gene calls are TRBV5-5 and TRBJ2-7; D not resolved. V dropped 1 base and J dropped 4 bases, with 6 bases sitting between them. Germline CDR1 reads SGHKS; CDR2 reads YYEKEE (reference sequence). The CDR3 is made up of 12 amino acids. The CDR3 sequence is CASSLLLYEQYF. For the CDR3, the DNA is TGTGCCAGCAGCTTGCTTCTGTACGAGCAGTACTTC. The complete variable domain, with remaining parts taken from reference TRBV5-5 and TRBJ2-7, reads DAGVTQSPTHLIKTRGQQVTLRCSPISGHKSVSWYQQVLGQGPQFIFQYYEKEERGRGNFPDRFSARQFPNYSSELNVNALLLGDSALYLCASSLLLYEQYFGPGTRLTVT.

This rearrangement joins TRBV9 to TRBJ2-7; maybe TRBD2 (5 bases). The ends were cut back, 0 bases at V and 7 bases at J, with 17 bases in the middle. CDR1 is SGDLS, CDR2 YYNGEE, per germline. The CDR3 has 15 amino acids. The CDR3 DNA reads TGTGCCAGCAGCGTAGATCCGGGGAGCGGAGTGGAGCAGTACTTC. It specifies CASSVDPGSGVEQYF.

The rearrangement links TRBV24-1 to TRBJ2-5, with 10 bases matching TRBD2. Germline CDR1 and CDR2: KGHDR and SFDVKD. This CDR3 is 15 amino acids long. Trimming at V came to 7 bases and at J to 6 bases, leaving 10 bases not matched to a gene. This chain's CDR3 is CATSESSGSSKTQYF. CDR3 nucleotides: TGTGCCACCAGCGAGTCTAGCGGGAGCAGCAAGACCCAGTACTTC.

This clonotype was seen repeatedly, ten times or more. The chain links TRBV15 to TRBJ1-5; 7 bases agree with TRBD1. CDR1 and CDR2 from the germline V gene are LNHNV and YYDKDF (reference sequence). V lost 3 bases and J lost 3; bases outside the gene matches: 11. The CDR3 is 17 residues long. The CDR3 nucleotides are TGTGCCACCAGCAGTAACCACCGGGACAGCCCCAATCAGCCCCAGCATTTT. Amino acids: CATSSNHRDSPNQPQHF.

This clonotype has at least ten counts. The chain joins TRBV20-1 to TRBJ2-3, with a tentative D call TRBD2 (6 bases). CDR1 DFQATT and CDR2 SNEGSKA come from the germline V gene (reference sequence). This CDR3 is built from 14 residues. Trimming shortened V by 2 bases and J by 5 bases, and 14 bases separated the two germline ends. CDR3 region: CSARPGRFRDTQYF. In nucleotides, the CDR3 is TGCAGTGCTAGACCAGGGAGGTTTAGAGATACGCAGTATTTT.

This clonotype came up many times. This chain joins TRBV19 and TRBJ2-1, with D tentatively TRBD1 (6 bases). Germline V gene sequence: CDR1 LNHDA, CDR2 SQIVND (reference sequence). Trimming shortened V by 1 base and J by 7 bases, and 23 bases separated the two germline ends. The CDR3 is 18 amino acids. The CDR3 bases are TGTGCCAGTAGTATAGGGTCGGGCACAGGGCGACTGAGTAATGAGCAGTTCTTC. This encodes CASSIGSGTGRLSNEQFF.

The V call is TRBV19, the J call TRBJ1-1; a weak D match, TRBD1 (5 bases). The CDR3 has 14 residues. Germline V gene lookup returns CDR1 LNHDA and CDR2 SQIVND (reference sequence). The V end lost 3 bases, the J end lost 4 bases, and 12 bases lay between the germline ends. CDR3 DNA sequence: TGTGCCAGTAGTATCAGGGAGGTTGGCACTGAAGCTTTCTTT. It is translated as CASSIREVGTEAFF.

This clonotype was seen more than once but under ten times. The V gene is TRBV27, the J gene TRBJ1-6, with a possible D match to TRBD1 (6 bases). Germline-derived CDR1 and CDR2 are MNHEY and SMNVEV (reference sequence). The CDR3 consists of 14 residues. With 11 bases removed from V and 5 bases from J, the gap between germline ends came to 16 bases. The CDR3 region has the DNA TGTGCCTCAACGGGGGGCAACAATAATTCACCCCTCCACTTT. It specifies CASTGGNNNSPLHF.

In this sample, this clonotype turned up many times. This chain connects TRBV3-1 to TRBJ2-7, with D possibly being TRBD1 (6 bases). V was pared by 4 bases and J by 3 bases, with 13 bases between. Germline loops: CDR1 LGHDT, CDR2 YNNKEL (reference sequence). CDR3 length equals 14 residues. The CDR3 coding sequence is TGTGCCAGCAGCCGATATCGACAGGACTACGAGCAGTACTTC. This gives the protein CASSRYRQDYEQYF.

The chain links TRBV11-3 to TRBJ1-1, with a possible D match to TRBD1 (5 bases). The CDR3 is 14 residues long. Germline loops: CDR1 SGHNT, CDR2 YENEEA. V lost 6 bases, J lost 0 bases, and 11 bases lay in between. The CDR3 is CASREGPLNTEAFF. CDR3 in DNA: TGTGCCAGCAGGGAGGGACCGCTGAACACTGAAGCTTTCTTT.

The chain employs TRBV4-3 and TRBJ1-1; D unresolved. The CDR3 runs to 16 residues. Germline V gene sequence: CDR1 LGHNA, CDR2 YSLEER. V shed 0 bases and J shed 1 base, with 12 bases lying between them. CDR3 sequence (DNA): TGCGCCAGCAGCCAAGAGAGTCATACCCCGAACACTGAAGCTTTCTTT. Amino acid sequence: CASSQESHTPNTEAFF.

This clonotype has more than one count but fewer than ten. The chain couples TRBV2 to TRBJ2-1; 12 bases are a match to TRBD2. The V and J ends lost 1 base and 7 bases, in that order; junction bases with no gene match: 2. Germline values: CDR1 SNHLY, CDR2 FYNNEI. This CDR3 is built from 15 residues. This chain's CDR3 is CASSEGTSGINEQFF. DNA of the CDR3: TGTGCCAGCAGTGAAGGGACTAGCGGGATTAATGAGCAGTTCTTC.